This record covers a single T cell receptor beta chain. Its target is not known. TCRdb's table, derived via immunoSEQ multiplex PCR, lists solely in-frame clones and lacks some. The data show about 200,000 clones, 60% to 80% seen once. Cryopreserved PBMCs supplied roughly 2.1 micrograms of genomic DNA for TCR beta libraries. The record originates from a study of cytotoxic CD8 clonotypes in ibrutinib-treated CLL. Looking at the study overall: When averaged across all of the samples, the counts came to roughly 240,000 productive templates and about 90,000 productive rearrangements.

Study observations and caveats: Public clonotypes showed up rarely, and on treatment they shrank or held steady.

The length of the CDR3 is 11 residues. The V end was cut by 5 bases, the J end by 10 bases, with 6 bases between. Germline values: CDR1 SGHTA, CDR2 FQGTGA. The source material was PBMCs, sampled after 12 months of ibrutinib treatment. This chain links TRBV7-3 with TRBJ2-6, with D uncertain. The TCR sequence derives from a human donor with chronic lymphocytic leukemia. In DNA, the CDR3 is TGTGCCAGCAGCCCCGGTAACGTCCTGACTTTC. Protein: CASSPGNVLTF.